The entry below gives a single T cell receptor (beta chain) sequence along with its context. This CDR3 region has 17 residues. The V segment lost 5 bases and the J segment 1 base; nucleotides outside the gene matches: 10. Looked up from germline, CDR1 is MDHEN and CDR2 is SYDVKM. Each sorted subset replicate got 200 ng genomic DNA, roughly 33,000 genomes. Sequencing used immunoSEQ multiplex PCR; TCRdb keeps in-frame clones, though not all of them. Of approximately 1.5 million clones in the sample, around 98.5% were seen once. The source of the sample is a study of shared clonotypes between healthy human individuals.

The source is a young man in good health. Specimen: naive CD4+ T cells sorted from blood. The subset was: CD45RA+ positively selected. The chain combines TRBV28 with TRBJ2-2; 7 bases line up with TRBD1. This CDR3 is CASSQGTGQKNTGELFF. The CDR3 DNA follows: TGTGCCAGCAGTCAAGGAACGGGACAGAAGAACACCGGGGAGCTGTTTTTT. Complete variable domain (other parts from reference TRBV28 and TRBJ2-2): DVKVTQSSRYLVKRTGEKVFLECVQDMDHENMFWYRQDPGLGLRLIYFSYDVKMKEKGDIPEGYSVSREKKERFSLILESASTNQTSMYLCASSQGTGQKNTGELFFGEGSRLTVL.